Described below is a single T cell receptor (beta chain) sequence and its context. This clone's antigen is unknown. No quality values exist for individual bases; no much larger clone is one base distant. This sample was taken from a study of regulatory T cells in long-lasting Graves disease (dated by TCRdb to about 2021). Context from the whole study: Persistent Graves' disease was defined as persistently positive TSH receptor autoantibodies together with antithyroid drug treatment for over 5 years. Patients with persistent Graves' disease were compared with patients with newly diagnosed Graves' disease using TCR sequencing and RNA sequencing of peripheral blood. The study took place in China and was registered as a clinical trial. Antithyroid drugs had been taken for 8.5 to 13 years on average by persistent Graves' disease patients in the clinical cohort. TCR sequencing covered roughly 13 persistent and 20 or so newly diagnosed Graves' disease patients, around 35 samples in total.

The time point label here, explained by the study, means: persistent/refractory GD, antithyroid drugs over 5 years with positive TRAb. For both TCR sequencing and RNA sequencing, RNA was extracted from PBMCs in TRIzol. Graves' disease was diagnosed according to American Thyroid Association guidelines. Recruitment of patients was carried out at an endocrinology department in Xi'an, China. Each patient gave approximately 8.8 milliliters of peripheral blood, collected in an EDTA anticoagulant tube. PBMCs were isolated by Ficoll Paque Plus density gradient separation without further T cell sorting. RNA quality was checked with an Agilent 2100 Bioanalyzer and agarose gel, and concentration with a NanoDrop 2000. Overall results and qualifications from the work: Sequencing and analysis were restricted to the TCR beta chain. Because the primary lesion, thyroid tissue, could not be accessed, the study looked at peripheral blood alone. Lower TCR Shannon entropy and fewer highly expanded clones were observed in persistent Graves' disease patients than in newly diagnosed patients, which suggested clonal expansion. The small sample size was acknowledged by the authors as a limitation that may reduce accuracy. More public clonotypes were shared among persistent patients (around 2,600) than among newly diagnosed patients (under 1,000). Preferential use of TRBV28, TRBJ1-2 and TRBJ2-5 was observed in persistent disease, whereas TRBV20-1 and TRBJ2-1 were favored in newly diagnosed disease.

The CDR3 holds 14 amino acids from the cysteine to the phenylalanine. CDR3 DNA is the only sequence kept; it has 42 bases, read in frame from the first base. CDR1 and CDR2, looked up from the germline V gene (reference sequence), are SEHNR and FQNEAQ. Trimming accounts for 6 bases at V and 0 bases at J, while the number of junction bases matched to no gene is 5. Libraries were built with multiplex PCR. Data came from an Illumina HiSeq 4000. CDR3 regions were amplified by Arm-PCR with iRepertoire HTBI primers to construct TCR beta libraries. Before sequencing, the PCR products underwent gel purification. The authors' analysis ran thus. Across samples, about 64 TRBV and roughly 15 TRBJ segments were identified and used for gene usage analysis of CDR3 amino acid clonotypes. COPE and FqMerger were used to merge filtered high-quality paired reads into contigs. BLAST was used to align contigs to IMGT TRBV, TRBD and TRBJ reference genes, with CDR3 defined following IMGT. Highly expanded clones were defined as clonotypes with a frequency above 0.1%. Shannon entropy was used to measure repertoire diversity, and the Gini coefficient was used to measure V-J evenness. Clonotypes shared by more than one individual were considered public. TCRdb passed the public sequencing reads through fastp at Q25 and MiXCR, retaining productive beta sequences. Each entry merges the rows of one CDR3 protein and shows their most common DNA and genes. TCRdb, not the original authors, processed these V and J calls. This sample comprises roughly 500,000 distinct CDR3 sequences, around a fifth of them detected only once. Roughly 7.7% of the sample comes from the top ten.

The sequence joins TRBV7-9 to TRBJ2-7, with 7 bases aligning to TRBD1. The TCR comes from a female donor with Graves disease. The sample was peripheral blood mononuclear cells (PBMCs), taken when the disease was refractory, from a patient treated with antithyroid drugs. CDR3 protein: CASSYRQGSYEQYF. The nucleotides read TGTGCCAGCAGTTACCGACAGGGCTCCTACGAGCAGTACTTC.